These T cell receptor beta chains were read from a single sample in a study of shared clonotypes between healthy human individuals. The assay was immunoSEQ multiplex PCR, and TCRdb's table has in-frame clones only and misses some. The sample has under 850,000 clones; just under 75% are singletons. The sequenced sample consisted of memory CD4+ T cells sorted from blood. The receptors were sampled from a woman in her thirties in good health. Both conserved end residues are trimmed from each CDR3.

j_call	v_call	cdr3_aa
.	TRBV7-2	ASSLGTSGSYEQY
TRBJ1-3	TRBV10-3	AIRDSTSGNTIY
TRBJ2-3	TRBV6-5	ASSRLSGTQY
TRBJ2-1	TRBV29-1	SVLPQAGGNEQF
TRBJ1-4	TRBV2	ASSPTDRGREKLF
TRBJ2-4	TRBV7-9	ASSLSQGAKNIQY
TRBJ2-7	TRBV6-4	ASSERQGYEQY
TRBJ1-1	TRBV25-1	ASSEPGTGLTEAF
TRBJ2-7	TRBV6-1	ASHSLGTGNYEQY
TRBJ2-7	TRBV7-8	ASSLAPKGRGY
TRBJ2-3	TRBV5-1	ASSFGEGTDTQY
TRBJ1-2	TRBV13	ASSSVGWTGEDGTSYGYT
TRBJ2-1	TRBV6-5	ASSLRGGPNNEQF
TRBJ2-3	TRBV10-1	ASSESTSQAHNTQY
TRBJ1-3	TRBV28	ASKTGTGNTIY
TRBJ1-5	TRBV30	AWSVRQSLQPQH
TRBJ2-3	TRBV7-9	ASSWGLAEVDTQY
TRBJ2-1	TRBV7-7	ASSRTSGSNEQF
TRBJ1-1	TRBV6-1	ASSKLRETEAF
TRBJ1-5	TRBV4-1	ASSQADRGYQPQH
TRBJ2-2	TRBV27	ASRRGRGSTGELF
TRBJ2-7	TRBV29-1	SVGDGSHGEQY
TRBJ2-2	TRBV5-5	ASSLGGNTGELF
TRBJ1-2	TRBV18	ASSPPGRSSFGYT
TRBJ1-2	TRBV9	ASSVEEQGYGYT
TRBJ2-3	TRBV6-5	ASGKDFVTDTQY
TRBJ1-1	TRBV28	ASRLDSHTEAF
TRBJ1-1	TRBV7-9	ASSFWQLNAEAF
TRBJ1-1	TRBV21-1	ASTRGRQGGANTEAF
TRBJ2-2	TRBV27	ASSYYRESGELF
TRBJ1-3	TRBV4-1	ASSQGRGDPITSGNTIY
TRBJ2-5	TRBV2	ASDPTGKTQY
TRBJ2-1	TRBV25-1	ASKRDSPNEQF
TRBJ2-5	TRBV19	ASSILRGAETQY
TRBJ2-3	TRBV6-5	ASNQAGLRTDTQY
TRBJ2-7	TRBV28	ASISDRVGAYEQY
TRBJ2-3	TRBV9	ASSGRDRGTDTQY
TRBJ2-1	TRBV5-1	ASQLAGRYNEQF
.	TRBV29-1	SAAPGTGAYEQY
TRBJ2-5	TRBV5-1	ASSFHIQETQY
TRBJ1-2	TRBV5-5	ASSFRAYYGYT
TRBJ1-2	TRBV7-8	ASSPFPALGGYT
TRBJ2-1	TRBV19	ASSYSGTSGGSSYNEQF
TRBJ2-1	TRBV19	ASSIRAPPPNEQF
TRBJ2-3	TRBV5-6	ASSLDSGSSTDTQY
TRBJ2-1	TRBV28	ASSGGLAGVNEQF
TRBJ2-3	TRBV27	ASSPPRGESGTDTQY
TRBJ2-1	TRBV18	ASSSGTPTANEQF
TRBJ1-2	TRBV28	ASSLLGGLGGYT
TRBJ1-1	TRBV27	ASSFDGGPGAF
TRBJ1-5	TRBV7-9	ASSLQDKNQPQH
TRBJ1-4	TRBV7-9	ASSPGSARVGEKLF